The next 28 T cell receptor beta chains were all read from a single sample in a study of control samples from healthy donors and cancer patients. The table came from immunoSEQ multiplex PCR; TCRdb's copy has only in-frame clones and leaves some out. The sample lists some 160,000 clones; approximately 94% were seen once. What was sequenced was blood. The receptors derive from a woman in her 40s in good health.

The J gene is TRBJ2-1, the V gene TRBV5-4; no clear D gene. The CDR3 runs 14 residues. The germline CDR1 and CDR2 sequences are SGHNT and YYREEE (reference sequence). V gave up 1 base and J gave up 10 bases, with 15 bases separating them. CDR3 bases: TGTGCCAGCAGCTTGACTGCAAAGTCTGGAGAGCAGTTCTTC. This codes for CASSLTAKSGEQFF.

This clone was detected only once. This chain connects TRBV11-2 to TRBJ1-5, with D possibly TRBD1 on 6 matching bases. V was cut by 1 base and J by 3 bases, with 13 bases left in between. From germline, CDR1 is SGHAT and CDR2 FQNNGV. The CDR3 sequence is 16 residues long. In nucleotides, the CDR3 is TGTGCCAGCAGCTTAGGGTACGGGGGGCCCAATCAGCCCCAGCATTTT. This translates into CASSLGYGGPNQPQHF.

V gene TRBV5-6 combines with J gene TRBJ1-1; no firm D call. The V end was cut by 3 bases, the J end by 8 bases, with 14 bases between. CDR1 and CDR2 (germline): SGHDT, YYEEEE. The CDR3 extends over 13 amino acids. CDR3 sequence reads: CASSWVDRGEAFF. CDR3 in DNA: TGTGCCAGCAGCTGGGTAGACCGTGGCGAAGCTTTCTTT.

The chain links TRBV7-2 to TRBJ2-7; tentatively, D is TRBD1 (5 bases). Trimming shortened V by 6 bases and J by 4 bases, and 7 bases separated the two germline ends. The germline V gene has CDR1 SGHTA and CDR2 FQGNSA. This CDR3 is 11 amino acids long. As DNA, the CDR3 is TGTGCCAGCAGTCGACAGTACGAGCAGTACTTC. Its protein is CASSRQYEQYF.

In this sample, this clone turned up once. The chain combines TRBV7-2 with TRBJ2-3; D might be TRBD2 (5 bases). The CDR3 contains 13 residues. V lost 8 bases and J lost 7, with 16 bases in between. Germline loops: CDR1 SGHTA, CDR2 FQGNSA. CDR3 in amino acids: CASGLKVANTQYF. As DNA, the CDR3 is TGTGCCAGCGGACTCAAGGTGGCGAATACGCAGTATTTT.

A single count supports this clone. The V and J genes are TRBV2 and TRBJ1-6; D remains ambiguous. Germline V gene lookup returns CDR1 SNHLY and CDR2 FYNNEI. This CDR3 contains 12 residues. The V end lost 8 bases, the J end lost 8 bases, and 10 bases lay between the germline ends. CDR3 in DNA: TGTGCCAGCTCACCACTGCATTCACCCCTCCACTTT. It encodes CASSPLHSPLHF.

V usage is TRBV11-2 and J usage is TRBJ1-2; D is uncertain. Germline values: CDR1 SGHAT, CDR2 FQNNGV. This CDR3 is built from 15 residues. Trimming stripped 1 base from V and 1 base from J, with 10 bases between. The CDR3: CASSLGLAVNYGYTF. CDR3 bases: TGTGCCAGCAGCTTAGGGCTGGCGGTTAACTATGGCTACACCTTC.

V and J are TRBV20-1 and TRBJ1-6; D call uncertain. V lost 3 bases, J lost 7 bases, and 7 bases lay in between. The CDR3 sequence is 12 residues long. From germline, CDR1 is DFQATT and CDR2 SNEGSKA (reference sequence). In nucleotides, the CDR3 is TGCAGTGCTAGTAGGGAGAATTCACCCCTCCACTTT. Protein: CSASRENSPLHF.

The V gene is TRBV27, the J gene TRBJ2-7, with 9 bases identical to TRBD1. The CDR3 has 17 amino acids. V shed 6 bases, J shed 1 base, and the junction held 13 bases outside the gene matches. In germline, CDR1 is MNHEY, CDR2 SMNVEV (reference sequence). This chain's CDR3 is CASRARDRVLGSYEQYF. The CDR3 nucleotides read TGTGCCAGCAGGGCCCGGGACAGGGTTCTGGGGTCCTACGAGCAGTACTTC.

The chain is built from TRBV5-1 and TRBJ2-7, with 9 positions matching TRBD1. The CDR3 loop spans 15 amino acids. With V trimmed by 7 bases and J by 3 bases, 11 bases remained unmatched. CDR1 and CDR2 from the germline V gene are SGHRS and YFSETQ. The DNA for the CDR3 is TGCGCCAGCGCCCAGACCTGGGACAGGGTCTACGAGCAGTACTTC. This gives the protein CASAQTWDRVYEQYF.

The chain is built from TRBV12-5 and TRBJ1-5, with D unclear. CDR1 is LGHNT and CDR2 is FRNRAP in the germline V gene. V was shortened by 2 bases and J by 1 base, with 6 bases between the two germline ends. CDR3 length: 14 residues. CDR3 protein: CASGLWGSNQPQHF. The CDR3, as DNA: TGTGCTAGTGGTTTGTGGGGAAGCAATCAGCCCCAGCATTTT. Using reference TRBV12-5 and TRBJ1-5 for the parts outside the CDR3, the full variable domain is DARVTQTPRHKVTEMGQEVTMRCQPILGHNTVFWYRQTMMQGLELLAYFRNRAPLDDSGMPKDRFSAEMPDATLATLKIQPSEPRDSAVYFCASGLWGSNQPQHFGDGTRLSIL.

This rearrangement joins TRBV4-3 to TRBJ2-1; tentative D call: TRBD2 (5 bases). Per germline, CDR1 LGHNA and CDR2 YSLEER. This CDR3 is 17 amino acids long. The V and J ends lost 1 base and 7 bases respectively, with 20 bases between them. The CDR3 here is CASSQGPIQERWNEQFF. DNA for the CDR3: TGCGCCAGCAGCCAAGGTCCCATTCAAGAGCGGTGGAATGAGCAGTTCTTC.

The CDR3 DNA reads as TGTGCCAGCAGCCAAGGGACGGAATCAATCAAGCCCCAGCATTTT. Its translation is CASSQGTESIKPQHF. The rearrangement uses TRBV4-2 and TRBJ1-5; no reliable D call. This CDR3 is 15 amino acids long. Per germline, CDR1 LGHNA and CDR2 YNFKEQ. The V end was cut by 1 base, the J end by 8 bases, with 15 bases between.

The chain combines TRBV25-1 with TRBJ2-3; D ambiguous. The V and J ends lost 10 bases and 0 bases respectively, with 5 bases between them. Germline V lookup: CDR1 MGHDK, CDR2 SYGVNS. The CDR3 has 11 residues. DNA of the CDR3: TGTGCCACGGAGAGCACAGATACGCAGTATTTT. It translates to CATESTDTQYF.

The chain couples TRBV25-1 to TRBJ1-2; 7 bases are a match to TRBD1. Germline loops: CDR1 MGHDK, CDR2 SYGVNS. The CDR3 sequence is 16 residues long. With 2 bases clipped from V and 4 bases from J, the junction kept 10 bases outside the gene matches. The CDR3 coding sequence is TGTGCCAGCAGTGAAAGTCTGGGGGCAGGGGGCTATGGCTACACCTTC. Translating it yields CASSESLGAGGYGYTF.

The rearrangement joins TRBV4-3 to TRBJ1-2; D is possibly TRBD1 (6 bases). The V and J ends lost 0 bases and 4 bases respectively, with 15 bases between them. The germline CDR1 and CDR2 sequences are LGHNA and YSLEER. This CDR3 has 16 amino acids. In DNA, the CDR3 is TGCGCCAGCAGCCAAGATGTCAGGACAGCATCCTATGGCTACACCTTC. It specifies CASSQDVRTASYGYTF.

J is TRBJ2-7 and V is TRBV7-8, with D perhaps TRBD1 (5 bases). Trimming removed 1 base from V and 6 bases from J, with 13 bases in between. The CDR3 is 14 amino acids. Germline values: CDR1 SGHVS, CDR2 FQNEAQ. CDR3 region: CASSLVAQGSEQYF. Here the CDR3 DNA reads TGTGCCAGCAGCTTAGTTGCCCAGGGTTCCGAGCAGTACTTC.

The gene calls are TRBV30 and TRBJ1-2; the D is unclear. CDR1 and CDR2 (germline): GTSNPN, SVGIG (reference sequence). Trimming left V 0 bases short and J 4 bases short, with 9 bases between. This CDR3 contains 13 residues. The CDR3 bases are TGTGCCTGGAGTGTAGTGGGAAGCTATGGCTACACCTTC. Residues: CAWSVVGSYGYTF. Together with reference TRBV30 and TRBJ1-2, the CDR3 gives the full variable domain: SQTIHQWPATLVQPVGSPLSLECTVEGTSNPNLYWYRQAAGRGLQLLFYSVGIGQISSEVPQNLSASRPQDRQFILSSKKLLLSDSGFYLCAWSVVGSYGYTFGSGTRLTVV.

The chain links TRBV6-5 to TRBJ1-6, with 8 bases matching TRBD1. CDR3 length equals 15 residues. Germline CDR1 MNHEY, CDR2 SVGAGI. The V gene end was trimmed by 6 bases and the J gene end by 5 bases; junction bases not matched to a gene: 6. CDR3 loop: CASSQGAFDNSPLHF. CDR3 coding DNA: TGTGCCAGCAGCCAGGGGGCCTTTGATAATTCACCCCTCCACTTT.

The V call is TRBV29-1, the J call TRBJ1-5; the match to TRBD1 covers 8 bases. The CDR3 consists of 14 residues. The V and J ends lost 4 bases and 6 bases, in that order; junction bases with no gene match: 8. Germline values: CDR1 SQVTM, CDR2 ANQGSEA. The CDR3 sequence is CSVGPQGALQPQHF. The CDR3 region has the DNA TGCAGCGTTGGGCCCCAGGGGGCTCTTCAGCCCCAGCATTTT. The whole variable domain, remainder taken from reference TRBV29-1 and TRBJ1-5, is SAVISQKPSRDICQRGTSLTIQCQVDSQVTMMFWYRQQPGQSLTLIATANQGSEATYESGFVIDKFPISRPNLTFSTLTVSNMSPEDSSIYLCSVGPQGALQPQHFGDGTRLSIL.

The rearrangement uses TRBV6-1 and TRBJ1-2, with 7 nucleotides matching TRBD1. V gave up 2 bases and J gave up 8 bases; unmatched junction bases: 5. There are 13 residues in the CDR3. CDR1 is MNHNS, CDR2 SASEGT, per germline. CDR3 loop: CASSEFDRAGYTF. The CDR3 DNA is TGTGCCAGCAGTGAATTTGACAGGGCGGGCTACACCTTC.

V is TRBV27 and J is TRBJ1-6; weak D call: TRBD1 (5 bases). Trimming removed 3 bases at V and 0 bases at J, with 9 bases between. CDR3 length: 16 amino acids. The germline V gene encodes CDR1 MNHEY and CDR2 SMNVEV (reference sequence). CDR3 loop: CASSFGGYSYNSPLHF. The DNA for the CDR3 is TGTGCCAGCAGTTTCGGGGGTTACTCCTATAATTCACCCCTCCACTTT.

This sequence joins TRBV29-1 and TRBJ1-1, with unresolved D. Looked up from germline, CDR1 is SQVTM and CDR2 is ANQGSEA. CDR3 length: 14 amino acids. V lost 6 bases and J 3 bases, leaving 17 bases between the germline ends. This CDR3 is CSVDPRWRDTEAFF. DNA for the CDR3: TGCAGCGTGGATCCTCGTTGGAGGGACACTGAAGCTTTCTTT.

V usage is TRBV7-9 and J usage is TRBJ1-4; D is possibly TRBD1 (5 bases). CDR1 and CDR2 from the germline V gene are SEHNR and FQNEAQ (reference sequence). V shed 5 bases and J shed 7 bases, with 14 bases lying between them. The CDR3 has 14 residues. The CDR3 DNA is TGTGCCAGCAGCCCGACTGGGGGAATTGAAAAACTGTTTTTT. This encodes CASSPTGGIEKLFF.

The rearrangement links TRBV5-1 to TRBJ1-1; D is perhaps TRBD1 (5 bases). This CDR3 comprises 13 residues. The V end lost 1 base, the J end lost 7 bases, and 11 bases lay between the germline ends. Germline-derived CDR1 and CDR2 are SGHRS and YFSETQ. CDR3 DNA: TGCGCCAGCAGCTTGCCCCAGGGTGGTGAAGCTTTCTTT. It encodes CASSLPQGGEAFF.

This clone has only one observation. The chain combines TRBV7-9 with TRBJ2-7; a weak D match, TRBD1 (5 bases). From germline, CDR1 is SEHNR and CDR2 FQNEAQ (reference sequence). V was pared by 5 bases and J by 3 bases, with 14 bases between. This CDR3 has 14 amino acids. The CDR3 sequence is CASSLSYRIYEQYF. Here the CDR3 DNA reads TGTGCCAGCAGCCTTTCTTACAGGATCTACGAGCAGTACTTC.

This chain links TRBV5-1 with TRBJ2-5; D might be TRBD1 or TRBD2, each matching 5 bases. CDR3 size: 17 residues. V lost 0 bases, J lost 3 bases, and 18 bases lay in between. Germline-derived CDR1 and CDR2 are SGHRS and YFSETQ. The CDR3 region is CASSLVPGSMGEETQYF. The CDR3 region has the DNA TGCGCCAGCAGCTTGGTGCCGGGGTCAATGGGGGAAGAGACCCAGTACTTC.

The chain has TRBV6-5 and TRBJ2-1; TRBD1 agrees at 8 bases. CDR1 is MNHEY, CDR2 SVGAGI, per germline. CDR3 size: 15 residues. J was trimmed by 6 bases and V by 2 bases; bases with no gene match: 6. CDR3: CASSYPDREGNEQFF. The CDR3 nucleotides read TGTGCCAGCAGTTACCCGGACAGGGAAGGCAATGAGCAGTTCTTC.